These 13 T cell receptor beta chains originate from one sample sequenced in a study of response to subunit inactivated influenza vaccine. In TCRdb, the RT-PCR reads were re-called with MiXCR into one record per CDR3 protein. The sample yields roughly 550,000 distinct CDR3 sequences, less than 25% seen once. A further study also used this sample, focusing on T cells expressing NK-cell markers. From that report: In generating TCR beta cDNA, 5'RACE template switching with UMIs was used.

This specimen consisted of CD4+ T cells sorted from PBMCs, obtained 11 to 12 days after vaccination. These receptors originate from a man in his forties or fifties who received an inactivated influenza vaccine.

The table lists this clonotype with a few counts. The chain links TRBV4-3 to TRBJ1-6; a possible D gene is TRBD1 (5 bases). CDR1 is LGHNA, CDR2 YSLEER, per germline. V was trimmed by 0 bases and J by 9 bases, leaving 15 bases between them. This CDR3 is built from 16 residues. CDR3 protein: CASSQDVGDDGSPLHF. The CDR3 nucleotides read TGCGCCAGCAGCCAAGATGTAGGGGACGATGGTTCACCCCTCCACTTT.

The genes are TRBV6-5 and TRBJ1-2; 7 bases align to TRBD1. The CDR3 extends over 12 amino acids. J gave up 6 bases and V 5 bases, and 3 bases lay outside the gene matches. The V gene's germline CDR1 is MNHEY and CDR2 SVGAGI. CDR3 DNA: TGTGCCAGCAGTAGACAGGGAAATGGCTACACCTTC. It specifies CASSRQGNGYTF.

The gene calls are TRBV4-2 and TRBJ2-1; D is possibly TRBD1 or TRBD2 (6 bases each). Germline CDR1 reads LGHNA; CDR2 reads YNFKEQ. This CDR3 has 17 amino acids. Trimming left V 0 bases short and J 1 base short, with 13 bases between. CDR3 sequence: CASSQDGTGASYNEQFF. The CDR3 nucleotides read TGTGCCAGCAGCCAAGACGGTACGGGGGCTTCCTACAATGAGCAGTTCTTC.

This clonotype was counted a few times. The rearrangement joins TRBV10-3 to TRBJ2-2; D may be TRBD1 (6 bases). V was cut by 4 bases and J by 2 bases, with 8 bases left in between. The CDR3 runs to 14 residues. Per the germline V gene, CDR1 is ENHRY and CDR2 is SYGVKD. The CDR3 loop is CAISGTVNTGELFF. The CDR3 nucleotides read TGTGCCATCAGTGGGACAGTTAACACCGGGGAGCTGTTTTTT.

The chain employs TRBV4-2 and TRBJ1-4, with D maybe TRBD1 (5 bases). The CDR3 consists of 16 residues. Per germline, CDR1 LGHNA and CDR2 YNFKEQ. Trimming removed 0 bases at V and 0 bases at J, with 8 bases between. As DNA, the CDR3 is TGTGCCAGCAGCCAAGATGCGGGGGCAACTAATGAAAAACTGTTTTTT. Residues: CASSQDAGATNEKLFF.

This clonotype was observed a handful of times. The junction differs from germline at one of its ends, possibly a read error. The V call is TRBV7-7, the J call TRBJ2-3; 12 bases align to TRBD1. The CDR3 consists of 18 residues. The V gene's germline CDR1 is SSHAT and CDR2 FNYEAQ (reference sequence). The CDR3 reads CASSPGTGGVRGTDTQYF. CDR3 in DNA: TGTGCTAGCAGCCCCGGGACAGGGGGCGTTAGGGGCACAGATACGCAGTATTTT.

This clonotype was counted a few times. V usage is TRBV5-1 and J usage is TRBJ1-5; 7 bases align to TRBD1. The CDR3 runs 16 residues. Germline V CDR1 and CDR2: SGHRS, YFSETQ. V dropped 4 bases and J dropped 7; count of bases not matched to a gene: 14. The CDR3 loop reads CASSPDPQTGRQPQHF. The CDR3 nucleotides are TGCGCCAGCAGCCCCGACCCCCAGACAGGGCGGCAGCCCCAGCATTTT.

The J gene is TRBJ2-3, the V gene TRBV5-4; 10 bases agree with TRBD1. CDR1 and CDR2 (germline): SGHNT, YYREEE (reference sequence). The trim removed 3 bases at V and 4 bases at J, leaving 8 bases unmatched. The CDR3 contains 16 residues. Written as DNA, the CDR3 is TGTGCCAGCAGCTCGCGGACAGGGGGGCGGTCAGATACGCAGTATTTT. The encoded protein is CASSSRTGGRSDTQYF.

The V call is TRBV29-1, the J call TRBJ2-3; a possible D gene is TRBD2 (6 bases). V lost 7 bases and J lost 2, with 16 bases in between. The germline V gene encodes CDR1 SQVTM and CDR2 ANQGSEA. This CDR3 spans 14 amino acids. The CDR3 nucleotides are TGCAGCGCCCGCGGTCTAGCGTACACAGATACGCAGTATTTT. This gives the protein CSARGLAYTDTQYF.

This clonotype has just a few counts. The CDR3 sequence: CSMPGLAGDGAYNEQFF. DNA for the CDR3: TGCAGCATGCCCGGGCTAGCGGGAGACGGGGCCTACAATGAGCAGTTCTTC. The rearrangement joins TRBV29-1 to TRBJ2-1, with 10 nucleotides matching TRBD2. The J segment lost 2 bases and the V segment lost 8 bases, leaving 15 bases of the junction unmatched. Germline lookup yields CDR1 SQVTM and CDR2 ANQGSEA. The CDR3 totals 17 residues.

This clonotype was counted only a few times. The CDR3 nucleotides read TGCAGCGTTGATGCGACTAGCACAGATACGCAGTATTTT. Translation: CSVDATSTDTQYF. The rearrangement uses TRBV29-1 and TRBJ2-3; unclear D gene. Germline V gives CDR1 SQVTM, CDR2 ANQGSEA. The germline V and J ends were trimmed by 3 bases and 0 bases, with 7 bases remaining between them. There are 13 residues in the CDR3.

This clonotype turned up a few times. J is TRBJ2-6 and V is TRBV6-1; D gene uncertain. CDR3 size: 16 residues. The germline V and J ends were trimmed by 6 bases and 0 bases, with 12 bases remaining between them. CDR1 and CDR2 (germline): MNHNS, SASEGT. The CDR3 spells CASRNPAGSGANVLTF. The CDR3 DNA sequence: TGTGCCAGCAGGAATCCCGCCGGCTCTGGGGCCAACGTCCTGACTTTC.

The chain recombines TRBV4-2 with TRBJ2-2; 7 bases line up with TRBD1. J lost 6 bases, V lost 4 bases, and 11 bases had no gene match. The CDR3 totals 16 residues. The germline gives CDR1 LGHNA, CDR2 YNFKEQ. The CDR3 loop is CASSPTGVIKAGELFF. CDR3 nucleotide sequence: TGTGCCAGCAGCCCCACAGGGGTAATAAAGGCCGGGGAGCTGTTTTTT.